Below, 7 T cell receptor beta chains from the same sample are listed, as sequenced in a study of shared clonotypes between healthy human individuals. The data were produced by immunoSEQ multiplex PCR, yet TCRdb's version contains in-frame clones alone and is incomplete. The sample records 640,000 or so clones, more than 70% being singletons. The material sequenced was memory CD4+ T cells sorted from blood. Subset meaning: CD45RA-negative fraction. The receptors were gathered from a woman aged 25 to 39 in good health.

The chain employs TRBV29-1 and TRBJ2-1; 10 bases agree with TRBD2. The trim removed 3 bases at V and 7 bases at J, leaving 9 bases unmatched. The CDR3 extends over 15 amino acids. CDR1 is SQVTM and CDR2 is ANQGSEA in the germline V gene. The DNA of the CDR3 is TGCAGCGTTGAGGGATCGGGACTAGCGAGTAATGAGCAGTTCTTC. Translating it yields CSVEGSGLASNEQFF.

This rearrangement joins TRBV5-6 to TRBJ2-7; 9 nucleotides agree with TRBD1. The junction had 6 bases not matched to a gene; V was cut back by 4 bases and J by 1 base. Germline V CDR1 and CDR2: SGHDT, YYEEEE. There are 15 residues in the CDR3. The CDR3 sequence: CASSRQGVVSYEQYF. DNA of the CDR3: TGTGCCAGCAGCCGACAGGGGGTGGTGTCCTACGAGCAGTACTTC.

This clone has a single count. This sequence joins TRBV20-1 and TRBJ2-5, with D unclear. The CDR3 has 11 amino acids. Germline CDR1 is DFQATT and CDR2 is SNEGSKA (reference sequence). V was cut by 6 bases and J by 11 bases, with 16 bases left in between. CDR3 amino acids: CSAPSLGEQYF. The CDR3 bases are TGCAGTGCCCCGTCCTTAGGAGAGCAGTACTTC.

The CDR3 here is CASSGGRGYSQPQHF. Here the CDR3 DNA reads TGTGCCAGCAGCGGAGGCAGGGGCTATAGTCAGCCCCAGCATTTT. This chain joins TRBV27 and TRBJ1-5; possible D gene TRBD1, 6 bases. This CDR3 region has 15 residues. Germline V gives CDR1 MNHEY, CDR2 SMNVEV (reference sequence). Trimming stripped 6 bases from V and 6 bases from J, with 18 bases between.

Remarks on this clone: This may stem from a read error, because a much larger clone lies one nucleotide away. At the DNA level, this CDR3 is encoded by other sequences in the same sample as well. CDR3 DNA: TGTGCCACCAGCAGGGACAGGGAGGTCAATGAGCAGTTCTTC. This encodes CATSRDREVNEQFF. The genes are TRBV15 and TRBJ2-1, with TRBD1 matching 8 bases. With 3 bases clipped from V and 6 bases from J, the junction kept 4 bases outside the gene matches. The CDR3 extends over 14 amino acids. Germline V lookup: CDR1 LNHNV, CDR2 YYDKDF (reference sequence). The full variable domain, rest sourced from reference TRBV15 and TRBJ2-1, is DAMVIQNPRYQVTQFGKPVTLSCSQTLNHNVMYWYQQKSSQAPKLLFHYYDKDFNNEADTPDNFQSRRPNTSFCFLDIRSPGLGDTAMYLCATSRDREVNEQFFGPGTRLTVL.

A remark on this clone: This sample also contains other DNA sequences that code for the same CDR3. The V call is TRBV4-2, the J call TRBJ1-5; D gene unclear. This CDR3 is 15 amino acids long. Germline-derived CDR1 and CDR2 are LGHNA and YNFKEQ. Trimming removed 0 bases at V and 2 bases at J, with 8 bases between. The CDR3: CASSQDRSGNQPQHF. The CDR3 DNA sequence: TGTGCCAGCAGCCAAGATAGAAGTGGCAATCAGCCCCAGCATTTT.

The chain joins TRBV28 to TRBJ1-3; tentative D call: TRBD1 (5 bases). Germline-derived CDR1 and CDR2 are MDHEN and SYDVKM. CDR3 length: 15 amino acids. Trimming took 8 bases from V and 10 from J, leaving 24 bases between them. CDR3 in DNA: TGTGCCAGCCAACCGGGACCGATTATCTCAGGGACCATATATTTT. Amino acid sequence: CASQPGPIISGTIYF. Using reference TRBV28 and TRBJ1-3 for the parts outside the CDR3, the full variable domain is DVKVTQSSRYLVKRTGEKVFLECVQDMDHENMFWYRQDPGLGLRLIYFSYDVKMKEKGDIPEGYSVSREKKERFSLILESASTNQTSMYLCASQPGPIISGTIYFGEGSWLTVV.